This T cell receptor (beta chain) derives from a study of brain T cells in children with intractable seizures. Clones were sequenced by immunoSEQ multiplex PCR, and TCRdb holds only the in-frame ones, with some missing. The data hold 78,000 or so clones, with under 95% observed a single time. This CDR3 region has 15 residues. Germline CDR1 and CDR2: GTSNPN and SVGIG (reference sequence). With 4 bases clipped from V and 7 bases from J, the junction kept 10 bases outside the gene matches. The sequencing used peripheral blood, collected at surgery. The chain carries TRBV30 and TRBJ2-2; 9 bases agree with TRBD1. The TCR originated in a girl aged 2-10 years with Rasmussen encephalitis and intractable seizures. CDR3 loop: CAWMTPGTGIGELFF. The CDR3 region has the DNA TGTGCCTGGATGACGCCCGGGACAGGGATCGGGGAGCTGTTTTTT.